These T cell receptor beta chains were read from a single sample in a study of long-term antiretroviral therapy in people with HIV. Method: immunoSEQ multiplex PCR; TCRdb's copy keeps in-frame clones and lacks some. The table shows some 38,000 clones, with roughly 80% occurring only once. This specimen was unsorted PBMCs, taken 1.5 years after starting antiretroviral therapy. These receptor sequences come from a man between 18 and 29 years old with HIV. Each CDR3 is given with its conserved first and last residue. A D gene is named only where the DNA matches it firmly. The size field is filled for only some rows; it gives once, few, many or a size class.

TRBJ1-2,TRBV4-1,-,-,CASSQRGLSYTF,TGCGCCAGCAGCCAACGGGGGTTGAGCTACACCTTC
TRBJ2-1,TRBV28,TRBD1,-,CASSYGTGFHEQFF,TGTGCCAGCAGTTATGGGACAGGGTTCCATGAGCAGTTCTTC
TRBJ2-7,TRBV7-9,-,-,CASSLERGGYEQYF,TGTGCCAGCAGCTTAGAACGGGGCGGGTACGAGCAGTACTTC
TRBJ2-1,TRBV6-4,-,-,CASSDSSRDTLREQFF,TGTGCCAGCAGTGACTCCTCCAGAGACACCTTACGGGAGCAGTTCTTC
TRBJ2-7,TRBV9,-,-,CASSVEGSYEQYF,TGTGCCAGCAGCGTAGAGGGCAGCTACGAGCAGTACTTC
TRBJ2-1,TRBV11-3,TRBD2,-,CASSARGTSGSRQFF,TGTGCCAGCAGCGCCCGGGGGACTAGCGGGAGCAGGCAGTTCTTC
TRBJ2-7,TRBV7-2,-,few,CASSLTPTAPGGQYF,TGTGCCAGCAGCCTTACCCCGACAGCTCCCGGAGGGCAGTACTTC
TRBJ2-2,TRBV7-6,TRBD2,-,CASSLGASGIVGNTGELFF,TGTGCCAGCAGCTTAGGTGCTAGCGGGATTGTTGGTAACACCGGGGAGCTGTTTTTT
TRBJ2-3,TRBV7-2,-,once,CASSLDFHSGSDPYF,TGTGCCAGCAGCTTAGACTTTCATAGCGGCTCCGATCCGTATTTT
TRBJ2-1,TRBV20-1,-,once,CSARVGNEQFF,TGCAGTGCTAGAGTCGGGAATGAGCAGTTCTTC
TRBJ1-5,TRBV7-8,-,-,CASSGYRDGNQPQHF,TGTGCCAGCAGCGGATACCGGGACGGCAATCAGCCCCAGCATTTT
TRBJ2-7,TRBV19,TRBD1,-,CASSIATAGGYEQYF,TGTGCCAGTAGTATAGCCACGGCAGGGGGCTACGAGCAGTACTTC
TRBJ1-1,TRBV5-1,TRBD1,-,CASSLSGTGLNTEAFF,TGCGCCAGCAGCTTGAGTGGGACAGGGTTGAACACTGAAGCTTTCTTT
TRBJ1-2,TRBV4-1,-,-,CASSQGAAYGYTF,TGCGCCAGCAGCCAGGGGGCAGCTTATGGCTACACCTTC
TRBJ2-7,TRBV28,-,-,CASSSLTSTASYEQYF,TGTGCCAGCAGTTCATTGACATCTACCGCCTCCTACGAGCAGTACTTC
TRBJ2-7,TRBV7-9,-,-,CASSFQGSSYEQYF,TGTGCCAGCAGCTTTCAGGGGAGTTCCTACGAGCAGTACTTC
TRBJ2-1,TRBV10-3,-,-,CAIEGEDTYNEQFF,TGTGCCATCGAGGGGGAGGACACGTACAATGAGCAGTTCTTC
TRBJ2-2,TRBV27,TRBD2,-,CASSLSRLAGGELFF,TGTGCCAGCAGTTTATCCCGACTAGCGGGAGGGGAGCTGTTTTTT
TRBJ2-7,TRBV7-2,-,once,CASAFSGSSSSYEQYF,TGTGCCAGCGCTTTTTCGGGCAGCTCTAGCTCCTACGAGCAGTACTTC
TRBJ2-7,TRBV29-1,-,-,CSVESGSGEQYF,TGCAGCGTTGAATCGGGGAGCGGCGAGCAGTACTTC
TRBJ1-5,TRBV7-9,TRBD1,-,CASSLAGTGGNQPQHF,TGTGCCAGCAGCTTAGCGGGGACAGGGGGCAATCAGCCCCAGCATTTT
TRBJ2-7,TRBV19,-,-,CASSSGVDYEQYF,TGTGCCAGTAGTTCGGGAGTTGATTACGAGCAGTACTTC
TRBJ2-7,TRBV6-5,TRBD2,-,CASRLGTSGTYEQYF,TGTGCCAGCAGGTTGGGGACTAGCGGAACCTACGAGCAGTACTTC
TRBJ2-7,TRBV6-5,-,once,CASSYSQGETEQYF,TGTGCCAGCAGTTACTCACAGGGAGAAACCGAGCAGTACTTC
TRBJ1-4,TRBV5-1,-,-,CASKATTNEKLFF,TGCGCCAGTAAAGCAACAACTAATGAAAAACTGTTTTTT
TRBJ2-7,TRBV10-3,TRBD2,-,CAISVTGTSGRAYEQYF,TGTGCCATCAGTGTAACCGGGACTAGCGGGAGAGCGTACGAGCAGTACTTC
TRBJ2-7,TRBV5-6,-,-,CASSYPETPPYEQYF,TGTGCCAGCAGCTACCCCGAAACCCCCCCCTACGAGCAGTACTTC
TRBJ1-2,TRBV18,-,-,CASSPNFRDGGSGYTF,TGTGCCAGCTCACCAAATTTCCGGGACGGTGGCTCCGGCTACACCTTC
TRBJ2-2,TRBV2,-,-,CASNVGQMNTGELFF,TGTGCCAGCAACGTTGGACAGATGAACACCGGGGAGCTGTTTTTT
TRBJ2-2,TRBV4-3,-,-,CASRGIGFGELFF,TGCGCCAGCAGGGGGATTGGGTTCGGGGAGCTGTTTTTT
TRBJ2-2,TRBV5-1,TRBD1,-,CASSYRGLTGELFF,TGCGCCAGCAGCTACAGGGGCCTCACCGGGGAGCTGTTTTTT
TRBJ2-3,TRBV9,-,few,CASSAAGRGTDTQYF,TGTGCCAGCAGCGCGGCGGGGCGAGGTACAGATACGCAGTATTTT
TRBJ2-7,TRBV27,-,-,CASRPTDRRNYEQYF,TGTGCCAGCAGACCCACTGACAGGCGAAACTACGAGCAGTACTTC
TRBJ2-3,TRBV28,-,-,CASSLNPASPSTDTQYF,TGTGCCAGCAGTCTCAACCCCGCTAGCCCTAGCACAGATACGCAGTATTTT
TRBJ2-3,TRBV19,-,once,CASSQGGPDTQYF,TGTGCCAGTAGTCAGGGCGGTCCAGATACGCAGTATTTT
TRBJ1-5,TRBV10-3,-,-,CAISEYGPSNQPQHF,TGTGCCATCAGTGAGTACGGACCTTCCAATCAGCCCCAGCATTTT
TRBJ2-2,TRBV10-2,-,-,CASKGGTNTGELFF,TGCGCCAGCAAAGGGGGAACGAACACCGGGGAGCTGTTTTTT
TRBJ2-7,TRBV28,TRBD1,-,CASSLDRGFRQYF,TGTGCCAGCAGCCTGGACAGGGGATTTAGGCAGTACTTC
TRBJ2-3,TRBV10-1,-,-,CASSEWGQADTQYF,TGCGCCAGCAGTGAGTGGGGCCAGGCAGATACGCAGTATTTT
TRBJ2-3,TRBV6-5,-,-,CASSLLQGSVTDTQYF,TGTGCCAGCAGTTTACTTCAGGGGTCGGTCACAGATACGCAGTATTTT
TRBJ1-1,TRBV27,TRBD1,-,CASLGGRGRPAFF,TGTGCCAGTCTCGGAGGGAGGGGGCGACCAGCTTTCTTT
TRBJ1-2,TRBV10-2,-,-,CASSGGAPNYGYTF,TGCGCCAGCAGTGGAGGGGCCCCTAACTATGGCTACACCTTC
TRBJ1-1,TRBV6-5,TRBD1,-,CASSPDRAPNTEAFF,TGTGCCAGCAGTCCCGACAGGGCCCCGAATACTGAAGCTTTCTTT
TRBJ2-2,TRBV30,TRBD1,-,CAGLTGGNTGELFF,TGTGCCGGTTTGACAGGGGGAAACACCGGGGAGCTGTTTTTT
TRBJ1-5,TRBV10-3,-,few,CAIKDSTTNQPQHF,TGTGCCATCAAGGACAGTACGACGAATCAGCCCCAGCATTTT
TRBJ2-7,TRBV5-4,-,-,CASSLSVGREQYF,TGTGCCAGCAGCTTAAGCGTGGGGAGGGAGCAGTACTTC
TRBJ1-4,TRBV28,-,-,CASSLFRGGEKLFF,TGTGCCAGCAGTTTATTCAGGGGCGGGGAAAAACTGTTTTTT
TRBJ2-6,TRBV5-1,TRBD1,few,CASSLVGAQGGTGANVLTF,TGCGCCAGCAGCTTGGTAGGGGCACAGGGGGGCACTGGGGCCAACGTCCTGACTTTC
TRBJ2-1,TRBV30,TRBD2,-,CAWSVWLAGGNEQFF,TGTGCCTGGAGTGTATGGCTAGCGGGAGGAAATGAGCAGTTCTTC
TRBJ2-2,TRBV5-1,-,-,CASSKLDTITGELFF,TGCGCCAGCTCTAAATTGGACACGATCACCGGGGAGCTGTTTTTT
TRBJ2-7,TRBV6-5,-,-,CASSYAGQTYEQYF,TGTGCCAGCAGTTACGCGGGACAGACCTACGAGCAGTACTTC
TRBJ2-1,TRBV7-8,-,-,CASSLARNPSSYNEQFF,TGTGCCAGCAGCTTAGCGAGGAATCCCAGCTCCTACAATGAGCAGTTCTTC
TRBJ2-6,TRBV7-9,TRBD1,-,CASRRRDRGYRGANVLTF,TGTGCCAGCAGACGCCGGGACAGGGGATATCGAGGGGCCAACGTCCTGACTTTC
TRBJ2-1,TRBV5-4,-,once,CASSLKGGFLAYNEQFF,TGTGCCAGCAGCCTAAAGGGGGGATTTTTAGCTTACAATGAGCAGTTCTTC